The 22 T cell receptor beta chains below were found in one sample sequenced in a study of long-term antiretroviral therapy in people with HIV. The immunoSEQ assay was v3.0, run at survey level. Some clones are missing from TCRdb's copy, which holds only in-frame ones; the method was immunoSEQ multiplex PCR. The repertoire holds nearly 25,000 clones, with 79% as singletons. The sample here was unsorted PBMCs, taken 1.2 years after starting antiretroviral therapy. These receptors originate from a woman between 40 and 50 years old with HIV.

This clone was observed a handful of times. The chain carries TRBV7-6 and TRBJ2-2; tentatively, D is TRBD1 or TRBD2 (5 bases each). The CDR3 covers 17 residues. Per germline, CDR1 SGHVS and CDR2 FNYEAQ. The V end was cut by 5 bases, the J end by 6 bases, with 22 bases between. The chain's CDR3 is CASSHRALGTAAGELFF. The DNA for the CDR3 is TGTGCCAGCAGCCATCGGGCCCTAGGGACGGCCGCCGGGGAGCTGTTTTTT.

This clone was detected only once. V gene TRBV6-5 combines with J gene TRBJ1-1; D is possibly TRBD1 (6 bases). V lost 4 bases, J lost 6 bases, and 12 bases lay in between. Germline loops: CDR1 MNHEY, CDR2 SVGAGI. This CDR3 comprises 13 residues. The CDR3, as DNA: TGTGCCAGCAGTTCACAGGGAGGAGCTGAAGCTTTCTTT. It encodes CASSSQGGAEAFF.

The sample holds a few counts of this clone. The CDR3 nucleotides read TGTGCCAGCAGCTTTGTCAATGAGCAGTTCTTC. It is translated as CASSFVNEQFF. V is TRBV7-9 and J is TRBJ2-1; D is undetermined. The CDR3 is made up of 11 amino acids. The V gene's germline CDR1 is SEHNR and CDR2 FQNEAQ (reference sequence). V was clipped by 3 bases and J by 6 bases, with 3 bases between them.

The V gene is TRBV5-1, the J gene TRBJ2-3; D gene ambiguous. CDR3 length: 15 amino acids. Per the germline V gene, CDR1 is SGHRS and CDR2 is YFSETQ. The V end was cut by 4 bases, the J end by 1 base, with 13 bases between. CDR3: CASSGGRSGTDTQYF. The CDR3 nucleotides read TGCGCCAGCAGCGGCGGAAGGTCAGGCACAGATACGCAGTATTTT.

This clone was picked up a small number of times. The rearrangement uses TRBV7-8 and TRBJ1-1; D not certain. V shed 0 bases and J shed 0 bases, with 11 bases lying between them. This CDR3 region has 16 residues. From germline, CDR1 is SGHVS and CDR2 FQNEAQ. The CDR3 loop is CASSLAQNSMNTEAFF. CDR3 bases: TGTGCCAGCAGCTTAGCCCAGAACAGTATGAACACTGAAGCTTTCTTT.

This chain links TRBV25-1 with TRBJ1-3; D is unresolved. Trimming shortened V by 7 bases and J by 0 bases, and 1 base separated the two germline ends. The germline V gene has CDR1 MGHDK and CDR2 SYGVNS. This CDR3 region has 11 residues. As DNA, the CDR3 is TGTGCCAGCACCTCTGGAAACACCATATATTTT. Translating it yields CASTSGNTIYF. Complete variable domain (other parts from reference TRBV25-1 and TRBJ1-3): EADIYQTPRYLVIGTGKKITLECSQTMGHDKMYWYQQDPGMELHLIHYSYGVNSTEKGDLSSESTVSRIRTEHFPLTLESARPSHTSQYLCASTSGNTIYFGEGSWLTVV.

J is TRBJ2-3 and V is TRBV18; possibly TRBD2 for D (5 bases). The CDR3 loop spans 12 amino acids. V was cut by 5 bases and J by 3 bases, with 6 bases left in between. Germline lookup yields CDR1 KGHSH and CDR2 LQKENI. Here the CDR3 DNA reads TGTGCCAGCTCAACTAGGACAGATACGCAGTATTTT. This codes for CASSTRTDTQYF.

The chain recombines TRBV10-3 with TRBJ2-5; D is perhaps TRBD1 (6 bases). V was clipped by 0 bases and J by 1 base, with 9 bases between them. The CDR3 sequence is 15 residues long. CDR1 and CDR2 (germline): ENHRY, SYGVKD. DNA of the CDR3: TGTGCCATCAGTGAGTCCTTGACAGGCCAAGAGACCCAGTACTTC. The encoded protein is CAISESLTGQETQYF.

This chain links TRBV6-5 with TRBJ1-1; 8 positions match TRBD1. The CDR3 contains 15 residues. Germline values: CDR1 MNHEY, CDR2 SVGAGI. The V gene end was trimmed by 0 bases and the J gene end by 2 bases; junction bases not matched to a gene: 2. The DNA for the CDR3 is TGTGCCAGCAGTTACTCGGGACAGGCCAACACTGAAGCTTTCTTT. Translating gives CASSYSGQANTEAFF.

The CDR3 spells CASSLVPGLNTEAFF. The CDR3 coding sequence is TGCGCCAGCAGCTTGGTTCCGGGGTTGAACACTGAAGCTTTCTTT. This sequence joins TRBV5-1 and TRBJ1-1; D not certain. Trimming took 0 bases from V and 0 from J, leaving 9 bases between them. This CDR3 has 15 amino acids. In germline, CDR1 is SGHRS, CDR2 YFSETQ.

The chain recombines TRBV11-3 with TRBJ1-1; D call uncertain. This CDR3 has 13 amino acids. CDR1 is SGHNT and CDR2 is YENEEA in the germline V gene. The ends were cut back, 2 bases at V and 0 bases at J, with 4 bases in the middle. The DNA for the CDR3 is TGTGCCAGCAGCTTATTTATGAACACTGAAGCTTTCTTT. Translating gives CASSLFMNTEAFF.

V gene TRBV5-5 combines with J gene TRBJ1-1, with unresolved D. CDR1 and CDR2 from the germline V gene are SGHKS and YYEKEE (reference sequence). CDR3 length equals 13 residues. Trimming removed 7 bases at V and 0 bases at J, with 10 bases between. The CDR3 is CASSTQLNTEAFF. CDR3 sequence (DNA): TGTGCCAGCTCTACACAATTGAACACTGAAGCTTTCTTT.

The rearrangement joins TRBV5-1 to TRBJ2-7; D unclear. The germline V gene encodes CDR1 SGHRS and CDR2 YFSETQ. V was clipped by 1 base and J by 4 bases, with 9 bases between them. This CDR3 comprises 13 residues. CDR3 nucleotides: TGCGCCAGCAGCTTGCCAGGAACGTACGAGCAGTACTTC. Protein: CASSLPGTYEQYF.

The chain is built from TRBV6-1 and TRBJ1-2; no clear D. V was clipped by 11 bases and J by 1 base, with 14 bases between them. This CDR3 region has 13 residues. CDR1 is MNHNS, CDR2 SASEGT, per germline. The DNA for the CDR3 is TGTGCCTCACAGCAATCCATTAACTATGGCTACACCTTC. It is translated as CASQQSINYGYTF.

In this sample, this clone turned up a few times. The chain links TRBV7-8 to TRBJ2-3; D may be TRBD2 (6 bases). The CDR3 is 13 amino acids. Germline V gene sequence: CDR1 SGHVS, CDR2 FQNEAQ. Trimming took 5 bases from V and 1 from J, leaving 7 bases between them. CDR3 region: CASSGEGTDTQYF. CDR3 nucleotide sequence: TGTGCCAGCAGCGGGGAGGGCACAGATACGCAGTATTTT.

This clone was detected a few times. V and J are TRBV2 and TRBJ1-2; D is unresolved. Germline loops: CDR1 SNHLY, CDR2 FYNNEI. This CDR3 has 14 amino acids. V was cut by 7 bases and J by 0 bases, with 12 bases left in between. The CDR3 DNA sequence: TGTGCCAGCAAGTCTGTAAGAGCTAACTATGGCTACACCTTC. Encoded protein: CASKSVRANYGYTF.

The J gene is TRBJ1-1, the V gene TRBV10-2; 7 nucleotides line up with TRBD1. The germline CDR1 and CDR2 sequences are WSHSY and SAAADI. This CDR3 is built from 13 residues. The J segment lost 1 base and the V segment lost 5 bases, leaving 1 base of the junction unmatched. CDR3 sequence reads: CASSRQGNTEAFF. The DNA of the CDR3 is TGCGCCAGCAGTAGACAGGGGAACACTGAAGCTTTCTTT.

The V and J genes are TRBV6-1 and TRBJ1-1; D is uncertain. V was trimmed by 2 bases and J by 5 bases, leaving 15 bases between them. Germline assignment: CDR1 MNHNS and CDR2 SASEGT. The CDR3 extends over 15 amino acids. In DNA, the CDR3 is TGTGCCAGCAGTGAATTTCGGTTGGGAGATACTGAAGCTTTCTTT. Translated: CASSEFRLGDTEAFF.

This sequence joins TRBV7-9 and TRBJ2-7; D is tentatively TRBD1 or TRBD2 (5 bases each). V was cut by 9 bases and J by 1 base, with 28 bases left in between. Germline CDR1 and CDR2: SEHNR and FQNEAQ (reference sequence). The CDR3 sequence is 18 residues long. CDR3 sequence (DNA): TGTGCCAGTCGCTGGGACGCACCGGGGAGAATGGGGTCCTACGAGCAGTACTTC. This translates into CASRWDAPGRMGSYEQYF.

Only one count was recorded for this clone. The chain uses TRBV21-1 and TRBJ2-7; TRBD2 is taken as the D call from the table, unchecked against the DNA. TRBV21-1 is given as a pseudogene. The CDR3 contains 16 residues. CDR3 amino acids: CASSKPLGIGYYEQYF. CDR3 sequence (DNA): TGTGCCAGCAGCAAACCCCTAGGTATCGGTTACTACGAGCAGTACTTC.

The chain couples TRBV7-2 to TRBJ1-2; a possible D gene is TRBD1 (6 bases). The germline V gene encodes CDR1 SGHTA and CDR2 FQGNSA. V lost 3 bases to trimming and J lost 4 bases, with 12 bases between them. The CDR3 is 14 residues long. The CDR3 here is CASSLGAGVYGYTF. The CDR3 coding sequence is TGTGCCAGCAGCTTGGGTGCAGGGGTCTATGGCTACACCTTC.

This chain joins TRBV9 and TRBJ2-3; the D gene could be TRBD1 or TRBD2 (5 bases each). The germline V gene has CDR1 SGDLS and CDR2 YYNGEE. The germline V and J ends were trimmed by 0 bases and 1 base, with 9 bases remaining between them. The CDR3 loop spans 15 amino acids. The CDR3 DNA sequence: TGTGCCAGCAGCGTAGCTTCGGGACGCACAGATACGCAGTATTTT. It codes for CASSVASGRTDTQYF.